These T cell receptor beta chains were read from a single sample in a study of shared clonotypes between healthy human individuals. The assay was immunoSEQ multiplex PCR, and TCRdb's table has in-frame clones only and misses some. The data contain 2,100,000 or so clones, approximately 96% of them singletons. Material for sequencing was naive CD4+ T cells sorted from blood. Receptors were obtained from a man aged 18 to 30 in good health. The CDR3 runs from the conserved cysteine through the conserved F or W. A D gene is named only where the DNA matches it firmly.

d_gene	v_gene	j_gene	CDR3nt	CDR3aa
NA	TRBV19	TRBJ1-6	TGTGCCAGTACCAACACAAATTCACCCCTCCACTTT	CASTNTNSPLHF
NA	TRBV6-1	TRBJ1-3	TGTGCCAGCAGTGAACACAGGTCTGGAAACACCATATATTTT	CASSEHRSGNTIYF
NA	TRBV30	TRBJ1-6	TGTGCCTGGAGTGATGGCCCGTCCTCACCCCTCCACTTT	CAWSDGPSSPLHF
TRBD1	TRBV5-1	TRBJ2-5	TGCGCCAGCAGCGGGGGACAGAAAGAGACCCAGTACTTC	CASSGGQKETQYF
NA	TRBV5-1	TRBJ2-2	TGCGCCAGCAGCTTTATTGCGGGACGGAACACCGGGGAGCTGTTTTTT	CASSFIAGRNTGELFF
TRBD1	TRBV10-3	TRBJ1-6	TGTGCCACCCAACAGGGGGATTCACCCCTCCACTTT	CATQQGDSPLHF
NA	TRBV9	TRBJ1-1	TGTGCCAGCAATTTCCAGGGGAACACTGAAGCTTTCTTT	CASNFQGNTEAFF
TRBD2	TRBV4-3	TRBJ2-4	TGCGCCAGCAGCCAAGGGGCCGCCGGGACTAGCGGAAGTGCGTTGGACATTCAGTACTTC	CASSQGAAGTSGSALDIQYF
NA	TRBV5-6	TRBJ1-6	TGTGCCAGCAGCTTAGGCCAGTCGAATTCACCCCTCCACTTT	CASSLGQSNSPLHF
TRBD2	TRBV14	TRBJ2-1	TGTGCCAGTACCACTAGCGGGAGTTCGAATGAGCAGTTCTTC	CASTTSGSSNEQFF
NA	TRBV5-6	TRBJ2-7	TGTGCCAGCAGACGAGGGACTGGCGAGCAGTACTTC	CASRRGTGEQYF
TRBD1	TRBV4-1	TRBJ1-4	TGCGCCAGCAGCCAAGAGGACAGGGGTGCTAATGAAAAACTGTTTTTT	CASSQEDRGANEKLFF
NA	TRBV7-8	TRBJ1-5	TGTGCCAGCAGCTTAGTTGGACAGCCCCAGCATTTT	CASSLVGQPQHF
TRBD2	TRBV15	TRBJ2-5	TGTGCCACCAGCATGACTAGCGGGGAGACCCAGTACTTC	CATSMTSGETQYF
TRBD1	TRBV5-1	TRBJ2-7	TGCGCCAGCAGCTGGGGACAGGGACCCTACGAGCAGTACTTC	CASSWGQGPYEQYF
NA	TRBV4-3	TRBJ1-1	TGCGCCAGCAGCCAATCGACAGCGAACACTGAAGCTTTCTTT	CASSQSTANTEAFF
TRBD1	TRBV30	TRBJ1-5	TGTGCCTGCAGCCGGGACAGTTATCAGCCCCAGCATTTT	CACSRDSYQPQHF
NA	TRBV6-5	TRBJ2-7	TGTGCCAGCCGAAGGGGGAATACCTACGAGCAGTACTTC	CASRRGNTYEQYF
NA	TRBV11-2	TRBJ1-1	TGTGCCAGCAGCTTAGACGCCAGGGTGGGCACTGAAGCTTTCTTT	CASSLDARVGTEAFF
NA	TRBV19	TRBJ1-3	TGTGCCGTAGGGGTATTCTCTGGAAACACCATATATTTT	CAVGVFSGNTIYF
NA	TRBV6-6	TRBJ1-1	TGTGCCACCTCACAGGGGAACACTGAAGCTTTCTTT	CATSQGNTEAFF
NA	TRBV10-3	TRBJ2-2	TGTGCCATCAGGAGTAGCGGTGCGAACACCGGGGAGCTGTTTTTT	CAIRSSGANTGELFF
NA	TRBV6-5	TRBJ2-3	TGTGCCAGCGCGAGGACGGCGGTACGCACAGATACGCAGTATTTT	CASARTAVRTDTQYF
NA	TRBV28	TRBJ1-1	TGTGCCAGCAGTTTATCACAGGGTTTCACTGAAGCTTTCTTT	CASSLSQGFTEAFF
NA	TRBV6-5	TRBJ2-3	TGTGCCAGCAGTTCTCCCAAAACAGATACGCAGTATTTT	CASSSPKTDTQYF
TRBD1	TRBV5-1	TRBJ1-4	TGCGCCAGCAGCAGGGACAGGTCACGGGCTGAAAAACTGTTTTTT	CASSRDRSRAEKLFF
NA	TRBV18	TRBJ1-6	TGTGCCAGCTCACCTTTAGGAACAGCCGACGCACCCCTCCACTTT	CASSPLGTADAPLHF
NA	TRBV6-1	TRBJ1-4	TGTGCCAGCAGTGATGAGATCGGAACAGGACCTGCAACTAATGAAAAACTGTTTTTT	CASSDEIGTGPATNEKLFF
NA	TRBV18	TRBJ1-3	TGTGCCAGCTCACCCGGGACACCCGACTCTGGAAACACCATATATTTT	CASSPGTPDSGNTIYF
NA	TRBV5-4	TRBJ2-7	TGTGCCAGCAGCTCCTGGGGACTTTTCTCCTACGAGCAGTACTTC	CASSSWGLFSYEQYF